This TCR beta chain was profiled in a study of blood T cell repertoires in COVID-19. Assay: immunoSEQ multiplex PCR; the TCRdb copy retains only in-frame clones and omits some. The data hold around 440,000 clones, with roughly 88% observed a single time. The ends were cut back, 8 bases at V and 3 bases at J, with 20 bases in the middle. The CDR3 is 16 amino acids. CDR1 and CDR2 from the germline V gene are LNHDA and SQIVND (reference sequence). Enrolled during active infection, Seattle patients were then followed longitudinally. The clonotype was recovered from a woman in her forties or fifties with COVID-19, enrolled during active disease. V usage is TRBV19 and J usage is TRBJ1-3; TRBD1 might be the D (5 bases). Sequences were obtained from peripheral blood. The CDR3 here is CASSLKRGFDGNTIYF. The CDR3, as DNA: TGTGCCAGTTCCCTCAAAAGGGGATTCGATGGAAACACCATATATTTT.